This T cell receptor (beta chain) was recorded in a study of control samples from healthy donors and cancer patients. The V gene's germline CDR1 is SGDLS and CDR2 YYNGEE. Trimming cost V 0 bases and J 4 bases; bases outside gene matches: 5. The CDR3 runs to 16 residues. Clones were read by immunoSEQ multiplex PCR, and TCRdb kept only the in-frame ones, dropping some. The sample contains about 170,000 clones, around 92% of which appear only once. This chain uses TRBV9 with TRBJ1-3; 9 nucleotides line up with TRBD1. Sample: blood. The TCR originated in a woman aged 25-40 years in good health. DNA of the CDR3: TGTGCCAGCAGCGTAGGGGCGGACAGGGGAGGAAACACCATATATTTT. Translated, it gives CASSVGADRGGNTIYF.